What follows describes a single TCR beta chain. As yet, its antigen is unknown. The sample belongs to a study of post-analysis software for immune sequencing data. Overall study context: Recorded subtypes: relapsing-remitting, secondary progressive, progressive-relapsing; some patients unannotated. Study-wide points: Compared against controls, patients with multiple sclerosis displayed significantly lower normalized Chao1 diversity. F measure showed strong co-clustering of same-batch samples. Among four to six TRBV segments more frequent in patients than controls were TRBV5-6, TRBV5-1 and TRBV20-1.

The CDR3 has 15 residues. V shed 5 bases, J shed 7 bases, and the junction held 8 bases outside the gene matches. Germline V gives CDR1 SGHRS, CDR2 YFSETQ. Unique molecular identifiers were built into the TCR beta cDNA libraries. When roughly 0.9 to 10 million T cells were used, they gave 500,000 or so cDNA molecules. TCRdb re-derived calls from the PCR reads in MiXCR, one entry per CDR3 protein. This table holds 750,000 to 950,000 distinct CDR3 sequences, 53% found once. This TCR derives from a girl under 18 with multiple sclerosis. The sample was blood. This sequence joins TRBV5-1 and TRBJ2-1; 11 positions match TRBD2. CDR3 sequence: CASSDTSGSRNEQFF. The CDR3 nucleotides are TGCGCCAGCAGTGATACTAGCGGGAGCCGGAATGAGCAGTTCTTC.